The sequence of this T cell receptor beta chain was determined in a study of cytomegalovirus exposure and HLA in healthy donors. For the study at large: Among the approximately 370 donors who were genotyped, approximately 76% fell in the genetic ancestry cluster that is associated with self-reported Caucasian donors. Study outcomes and limitations: Near-uniform donor sequencing depth was presumed by presence/absence analyses. The authors later linked a missense DCLRE1C variant to TCR beta V- and J-gene trimming. Among TCR beta chains of equal frequency, HLA-associated ones were more clonally expanded in a later analysis.

Of note for this clone: Antigen: not known.

With 1 base removed from V and 2 bases from J, the gap between germline ends came to 7 bases. Germline V gene data show CDR1 as MNHNY and CDR2 as SVGAGI (reference sequence). There are 14 residues in the CDR3. A multiplex PCR was run with 60 Vbeta primers and 13 Jbeta primers. Sequencing used immunoSEQ multiplex PCR; TCRdb keeps in-frame clones, though not all of them. The data contain roughly 120,000 clones, around three quarters of them seen just once; the ten biggest clones take up roughly 2%. The V call is TRBV6-6, the J call TRBJ2-3; TRBD2 might be the D (5 bases). The sample consisted of PBMCs. The TCR was taken from a man aged 18-30 years in good health and CMV-seronegative. CDR3 nucleotides: TGTGCCAGCAGTTACTTCGGGATCACAGATACGCAGTATTTT. Translated: CASSYFGITDTQYF.